A selection of T cell receptor beta chains follows, all from one sample in a study of T cell repertoires in cytomegalovirus infection. TCRdb processed the reads anew with MiXCR; each CDR3 protein has one entry. The profile shows about 150,000 distinct CDR3 sequences, 23% of them singletons. Sequencing input: PBMCs. All receptors derive from a human donor in good health (CMV status not recorded). Some clones in this sample may be carry-over from other donors' samples. Both conserved end residues are part of each CDR3. D genes are given only for firm matches. Some rows mark clone size as missing; the rest say once, few, many or name a class of expanded clone.

V	J	D	size	CDR3	DNA
TRBV28	TRBJ1-5	TRBD1	-	CASSLWGQPNQPQHF	TGTGCCAGCAGTTTATGGGGACAGCCCAATCAGCCCCAGCATTTT
TRBV5-1	TRBJ1-4	-	few	CASSLGAGVGEKLFF	TGCGCCAGCAGCTTGGGTGCAGGGGTCGGTGAAAAACTGTTTTTT
TRBV7-9	TRBJ2-3	-	many	CASSRDFTDTQYF	TGTGCCAGCAGCCGCGACTTCACAGATACGCAGTATTTT
TRBV7-9	TRBJ2-7	-	many	CASSLVEGRGQYF	TGTGCCAGCAGCTTAGTAGAGGGAAGGGGGCAGTACTTC
TRBV7-6	TRBJ2-5	-	many	CASVGAGEEETQYF	TGTGCCAGCGTAGGTGCAGGGGAAGAGGAGACCCAGTACTTC
TRBV7-2	TRBJ2-7	TRBD1	many	CASSLGPGQSYEQYF	TGTGCCAGCAGCTTAGGACCGGGACAGAGCTACGAGCAGTACTTC
TRBV7-3	TRBJ2-1	TRBD2	-	CASSRRGSNNEQFF	TGTGCCAGCAGCCGGCGGGGGAGTAACAATGAGCAGTTCTTC
TRBV9	TRBJ2-3	-	few	CASSVVEFPQYF	TGTGCCAGCAGCGTAGTGGAGTTTCCGCAGTATTTT
TRBV7-2	TRBJ2-1	TRBD2	few	CASSSGLAGAHEQFF	TGTGCCAGCAGCTCGGGACTAGCGGGAGCGCATGAGCAGTTCTTC
TRBV7-8	TRBJ1-4	TRBD1	many	CASSLYLTPGQGGEKLFF	TGTGCCAGCAGCTTATATTTGACGCCGGGACAGGGAGGTGAAAAACTGTTTTTT
TRBV7-9	TRBJ1-2	-	few	CASSDATEYGYTF	TGTGCCAGCAGCGACGCAACAGAGTATGGCTACACCTTC
TRBV30	TRBJ2-1	-	-	CAWSVPRQNNEQFF	TGTGCCTGGAGTGTTCCTCGACAGAACAATGAGCAGTTCTTC
TRBV7-2	TRBJ2-7	-	few	CASSLFGGANYEQYF	TGTGCCAGCAGCTTATTTGGCGGGGCGAATTACGAGCAGTACTTC
TRBV7-2	TRBJ1-5	-	many	CASSLSRAGQPQHF	TGTGCCAGCAGCTTATCTAGGGCTGGTCAGCCCCAGCATTTT
TRBV7-3	TRBJ1-6	-	many	CASSLTPTPTSPLHF	TGTGCCAGCAGCTTAACCCCCACACCCACTTCACCCCTCCACTTT
TRBV11-2	TRBJ1-2	TRBD1	-	CASSRVGQGTGYTF	TGTGCCAGCAGCCGGGTGGGACAGGGGACTGGCTACACCTTC
TRBV11-2	TRBJ1-1	TRBD1	-	CASNNRGYTEAFF	TGTGCCAGCAACAACAGGGGGTACACTGAAGCTTTCTTT
TRBV7-2	TRBJ1-2	-	many	CASSYSQAGLYGYTF	TGTGCCAGCAGCTACTCCCAGGCGGGGCTCTATGGCTACACCTTC
TRBV4-1	TRBJ2-1	TRBD2	-	CATRRAGGEYNDQFF	TGCGCCACGCGGCGAGCGGGGGGGGAATACAATGATCAGTTCTTC
TRBV7-8	TRBJ2-1	-	many	CASSLAAGLYNEQFF	TGTGCCAGCAGCTTAGCGGCAGGGCTCTACAATGAGCAGTTCTTC
TRBV27	TRBJ2-2	-	-	CASSPRGYAGELFF	TGTGCCAGCAGTCCCCGGGGGTACGCCGGGGAGCTGTTTTTT
TRBV13	TRBJ2-1	TRBD2	-	CASSFIRTSWDEQFF	TGTGCCAGCAGCTTTATCCGGACTAGTTGGGATGAGCAGTTCTTC
TRBV5-5	TRBJ2-2	-	many	CASSWNSRHTGELFF	TGTGCCAGCAGCTGGAACAGCCGTCACACCGGGGAGCTGTTTTTT
TRBV7-2	TRBJ2-3	-	many	CASSSEGTTSTDTQYF	TGTGCCAGCAGCTCCGAAGGGACAACTAGCACAGATACGCAGTATTTT
TRBV7-2	TRBJ2-1	TRBD2	many	CASSLGSGVSYNEQFF	TGTGCCAGCAGCTTAGGGAGCGGGGTCTCCTACAATGAGCAGTTCTTC
TRBV28	TRBJ1-4	-	-	CASSPGQTNEKLFF	TGTGCCAGCAGTCCTGGACAGACTAATGAAAAACTGTTTTTT
TRBV5-1	TRBJ1-5	TRBD1	-	CASSFSDPLETGRQPQHF	TGCGCCAGCAGCTTTTCCGACCCTCTAGAGACAGGGCGGCAGCCCCAGCATTTT
TRBV19	TRBJ2-2	TRBD2	-	CASVRSGRAGELFF	TGTGCCAGTGTGCGGAGCGGGAGGGCCGGGGAGCTGTTTTTT
TRBV20-1	TRBJ2-2	-	few	CSARKGAGNTGELFF	TGCAGTGCTAGGAAGGGCGCGGGGAACACCGGGGAGCTGTTTTTT
TRBV3-1	TRBJ1-3	-	-	CASSQPTDGRNTIYF	TGTGCCAGCAGCCAACCTACCGACGGCCGAAACACCATATATTTT
TRBV2	TRBJ2-5	TRBD1	few	CARGQRRETQYF	TGTGCCAGGGGACAGAGAAGAGAGACCCAGTACTTC
TRBV7-9	TRBJ2-7	-	many	CASSPTHTEGNPYEQYF	TGTGCCAGCAGCCCCACCCACACAGAGGGGAACCCCTACGAGCAGTACTTC